The 12 T cell receptor beta chains given below trace back to one sample, sequenced in a study of graft-versus-host responses after intestinal transplantation. The protocol was immunoSEQ multiplex PCR, while the TCRdb copy is restricted to in-frame clones and leaves out a portion. Among around 92,000 clones, roughly 83% were seen once, and the ten largest hold more than 1.4%. Material: PBMCs, obtained 255 days after intestinal transplant. The receptors stem from a human patient who received an intestinal transplant, so some T cells may come from the graft donor.

CDR3 sequence reads: CATGHGKSATQYF. The CDR3 bases are TGTGCCACGGGACACGGAAAGTCAGCTACGCAGTATTTT. This sequence joins TRBV19 and TRBJ2-3; a possible D gene is TRBD1 (6 bases). Per germline, CDR1 LNHDA and CDR2 SQIVND (reference sequence). The length of the CDR3 is 13 residues. V was clipped by 10 bases and J by 8 bases, with 19 bases between them.

The J gene is TRBJ2-1, the V gene TRBV4-3; TRBD2 aligns across 11 bases. Germline V lookup: CDR1 LGHNA, CDR2 YSLEER. CDR3 length: 16 amino acids. The V and J ends lost 0 bases and 4 bases, in that order; junction bases with no gene match: 2. CDR3 residues: CASSQDLAGGYNEQFF. The CDR3 DNA is TGCGCCAGCAGCCAAGATCTAGCGGGGGGTTACAATGAGCAGTTCTTC.

V and J are TRBV13 and TRBJ2-1, with D uncertain. From germline, CDR1 is PRHDT and CDR2 FYEKMQ (reference sequence). This CDR3 comprises 12 residues. V lost 5 bases to trimming and J lost 7 bases, with 9 bases between them. The CDR3 protein is CASSPVRNEQFF. CDR3 nucleotides: TGTGCCAGCAGCCCTGTCAGGAATGAGCAGTTCTTC.

V gene TRBV5-1 combines with J gene TRBJ1-3; D call uncertain. Looked up from germline, CDR1 is SGHRS and CDR2 is YFSETQ. V was cut by 5 bases and J by 4 bases, with 10 bases left in between. The CDR3 covers 13 residues. CDR3 nucleotide sequence: TGCGCCAGCAGAGGAGGAATCGGAAACACCATATATTTT. Protein: CASRGGIGNTIYF.

As concerns this clone: Other DNA sequences in the same sample also yield this CDR3. The J gene is TRBJ2-5, the V gene TRBV5-4, with a tentative D call TRBD1 (6 bases). Germline CDR1 and CDR2: SGHNT and YYREEE (reference sequence). The CDR3 is 15 amino acids. Trimming stripped 4 bases from V and 2 bases from J, with 15 bases between. Here the CDR3 reads CASSSTGLGQETQYF. The DNA for the CDR3 is TGTGCCAGCAGCAGTACAGGGTTAGGGCAAGAGACCCAGTACTTC.

The chain uses TRBV7-8 and TRBJ2-3; D gene uncertain. This CDR3 is 14 amino acids long. Germline V CDR1 and CDR2: SGHVS, FQNEAQ. V was pared by 3 bases and J by 4 bases, with 11 bases between. The chain's CDR3 is CASSFRRHPDTQYF. CDR3 sequence (DNA): TGTGCCAGCAGCTTCCGCAGACACCCAGATACGCAGTATTTT.

The V gene is TRBV27, the J gene TRBJ2-1; 10 positions agree with TRBD2. V shed 2 bases, J shed 6 bases, and the junction held 7 bases outside the gene matches. The length of the CDR3 is 16 residues. Germline-derived CDR1 and CDR2 are MNHEY and SMNVEV (reference sequence). The chain's CDR3 is CASSLGQLAGRNEQFF. The CDR3 DNA is TGTGCCAGCAGTTTAGGGCAACTAGCGGGACGCAATGAGCAGTTCTTC.

This clone was seen only once. The chain is built from TRBV5-1 and TRBJ1-2, with D unclear. Per the germline V gene, CDR1 is SGHRS and CDR2 is YFSETQ. Between the trimmed V and J ends, which lost 0 bases and 4 bases, there was a span of 13 bases. The CDR3 has 15 residues. The CDR3 is CASSLGAGRPYGYTF. In nucleotides, the CDR3 is TGCGCCAGCAGCTTGGGGGCCGGGCGGCCCTATGGCTACACCTTC.

The J gene is TRBJ2-1, the V gene TRBV14, with D unclear. Trimming shortened V by 0 bases and J by 7 bases, and 10 bases separated the two germline ends. Germline V gene data show CDR1 as SGHDN and CDR2 as FVKESK. This CDR3 comprises 14 residues. The CDR3 DNA is TGTGCCAGCAGCCAAGATAGGGCCCCGAATGAGCAGTTCTTC. It translates to CASSQDRAPNEQFF. Variable domain in full (rest from reference TRBV14 and TRBJ2-1): EAGVTQFPSHSVIEKGQTVTLRCDPISGHDNLYWYRRVMGKEIKFLLHFVKESKQDESGMPNNRFLAERTGGTYSTLKVQPAELEDSGVYFCASSQDRAPNEQFFGPGTRLTVL.

The V call is TRBV6-9, the J call TRBJ2-4; TRBD1 aligns across 7 bases. The V gene end was trimmed by 9 bases and the J gene end by 3 bases; junction bases not matched to a gene: 14. The CDR3 covers 16 residues. Germline CDR1 MNHGY, CDR2 SVAAGI. The CDR3 loop is CARSEMGRDSKNIQYF. In DNA, the CDR3 is TGTGCCAGGTCCGAGATGGGCCGGGACAGCAAAAACATTCAGTACTTC.

This clone was seen a handful of times. The chain employs TRBV30 and TRBJ2-7; perhaps TRBD2 as D (6 bases). The CDR3 covers 14 residues. Germline lookup yields CDR1 GTSNPN and CDR2 SVGIG (reference sequence). V was shortened by 0 bases and J by 6 bases, with 15 bases between the two germline ends. CDR3 loop: CAWSVLSWGGEQYF. The CDR3, as DNA: TGTGCCTGGAGTGTACTATCGTGGGGAGGCGAGCAGTACTTC.

The gene calls are TRBV9 and TRBJ2-7; 14 bases are a match to TRBD2. The germline V gene encodes CDR1 SGDLS and CDR2 YYNGEE. V shed 3 bases, J shed 7 bases, and the junction held 9 bases outside the gene matches. The CDR3 runs 16 residues. In DNA, the CDR3 is TGTGCCAGCAGCGACGGACTAGCGGGGGGACCTAGGGAGCAGTACTTC. Encoded protein: CASSDGLAGGPREQYF. Full variable domain (remainder filled in from reference TRBV9 and TRBJ2-7): DSGVTQTPKHLITATGQRVTLRCSPRSGDLSVYWYQQSLDQGLQFLIQYYNGEERAKGNILERFSAQQFPDLHSELNLSSLELGDSALYFCASSDGLAGGPREQYFGPGTRLTVT.